The 7 T cell receptor beta chains below all came from one sample that was sequenced in a study of blood T cell repertoires in COVID-19. Sequenced by immunoSEQ multiplex PCR; TCRdb stores in-frame clones only, minus some. This table holds roughly 150,000 clones, about 79% found once. The sample taken for sequencing was peripheral blood. The receptor source for this set is a woman aged 50 to 60 in a cohort sampled during active or convalescent COVID-19.

The V gene is TRBV25-1, the J gene TRBJ2-1; 12 bases fit TRBD2. Trimming cost V 5 bases and J 10 bases; bases outside gene matches: 6. CDR3 size: 14 residues. CDR1 MGHDK and CDR2 SYGVNS come from the germline V gene. This CDR3 reads CASSPGLAGTEQFF. The CDR3 DNA sequence: TGTGCCAGCAGTCCGGGACTAGCGGGTACAGAGCAGTTCTTC.

V usage is TRBV3-1 (or the pseudogene TRBV3-2) and J usage is TRBJ2-1; 9 bases match TRBD1. The CDR3 is 15 residues long. After removal of 4 bases from V and 5 bases from J, the junction contained 6 bases not matched to a gene. CDR1 is LGHDT, CDR2 YNNKEL, per germline (reference sequence). CDR3 DNA: TGTGCCAGCAGCCCCGGGACAGGGACAAACAATGAGCAGTTCTTC. Its protein is CASSPGTGTNNEQFF.

V usage is TRBV6-5 and J usage is TRBJ1-1; D ambiguous. V lost 7 bases and J lost 5, with 11 bases in between. CDR1 is MNHEY and CDR2 is SVGAGI in the germline V gene. The CDR3 is 12 amino acids. The CDR3, as DNA: TGTGCCAGCATGGAGGGAAAGACTGAAGCTTTCTTT. Translating gives CASMEGKTEAFF.

The chain joins TRBV6-6 to TRBJ2-5; maybe TRBD2 (6 bases). Germline CDR1 reads MNHNY; CDR2 reads SVGAGI (reference sequence). The CDR3 contains 16 residues. Trimming left V 6 bases short and J 1 base short, with 18 bases between. The CDR3 loop is CASSNALVGGQETQYF. The CDR3 DNA is TGTGCCAGCAGCAACGCCCTGGTCGGGGGCCAAGAGACCCAGTACTTC.

This clone was detected only once. This chain uses TRBV6-1 with TRBJ2-7; D not certain. The V end lost 0 bases, the J end lost 2 bases, and 8 bases lay between the germline ends. The CDR3 has 14 amino acids. Germline CDR1 is MNHNS and CDR2 is SASEGT. CDR3 coding DNA: TGTGCCAGCAGTGAAGCTGGCGGAGCCTACGAGCAGTACTTC. Its translation: CASSEAGGAYEQYF.

This clone came up a few times. The chain has TRBV7-2 and TRBJ1-3, with D possibly TRBD1 on 6 matching bases. This CDR3 region has 14 residues. V gave up 7 bases and J gave up 2 bases, with 12 bases separating them. Looked up from germline, CDR1 is SGHTA and CDR2 is FQGNSA. This CDR3 is CASKGDMAGNTIYF. For the CDR3, the DNA is TGTGCCAGCAAGGGGGATATGGCTGGAAACACCATATATTTT.

This chain uses TRBV25-1 with TRBJ1-4; 7 bases map to TRBD1. J was trimmed by 5 bases and V by 3 bases; bases with no gene match: 3. CDR1 MGHDK and CDR2 SYGVNS come from the germline V gene. The CDR3 length is 14 residues. The CDR3 nucleotides are TGTGCCAGCAGTGATGTACAGGGGAATGAAAAACTGTTTTTT. Its translation: CASSDVQGNEKLFF.